The clone carrying this TCR beta chain was counted many times. Sorting selected naive CD8 T cells with a CD8+CD4-CCR7+CD45RA+ phenotype. TCRdb called the PCR reads again in MiXCR, with one record for every CDR3 protein. The sample has nearly 650,000 distinct CDR3 sequences, roughly 23% seen once. The sample belongs to a study of molecular identifiers for immune sequencing clone quantification. Study at large: RNA, taken in replicates from roughly 21,000 or 96,000 naive CD8 cells, was split five ways, with four sequenced.

CDR1 and CDR2 (germline): MNHNY, SVGAGI (reference sequence). The CDR3 contains 13 residues. The material sequenced was naive CD8+ T cells from blood, with Jurkat cell RNA spiked in. Indicated subset: FACS-sorted CD8+CD4-CCR7+CD45RA+ naive T cells. The sequence derives from a human donor in good health. Some libraries in this study had Jurkat cell RNA spiked in. This sequence joins TRBV6-6 and TRBJ1-1; tentatively, D is TRBD1 (5 bases). In nucleotides, the CDR3 is TGTGCTTCAGCTTCAGGGCTGAACACTGAAGCTTTCTTT. Residues: CASASGLNTEAFF.